Below are 24 T cell receptor beta chains sequenced from a single sample in a study of T cell changes during pregnancy in multiple sclerosis. Assay used: immunoSEQ multiplex PCR; TCRdb lists only in-frame clones, some missing. The data contain about 86,000 clones, 85% to 95% of them seen just once; the ten biggest clones take up 1.5% to 2%. This sample comprised peripheral blood, obtained in the first trimester of pregnancy. These receptor sequences come from a female donor in good health, enrolled as a control in a pregnancy study.

This clone was recorded only once. This sequence joins TRBV2 and TRBJ1-2; D might be TRBD1 (6 bases). The CDR3 length is 13 residues. V shed 4 bases and J shed 4 bases, with 10 bases lying between them. From germline, CDR1 is SNHLY and CDR2 FYNNEI. The CDR3 protein is CASSGDTSYGYTF. CDR3 nucleotides: TGTGCCAGCAGTGGGGACACCAGCTATGGCTACACCTTC. The whole variable domain, filled in from reference TRBV2 and TRBJ1-2, reads EPEVTQTPSHQVTQMGQEVILRCVPISNHLYFYWYRQILGQKVEFLVSFYNNEISEKSEIFDDQFSVERPDGSNFTLKIRSTKLEDSAMYFCASSGDTSYGYTFGSGTRLTVV.

The chain is built from TRBV4-3 and TRBJ1-2; 8 bases are shared with TRBD1. The CDR3 totals 16 residues. The germline gives CDR1 LGHNA, CDR2 YSLEER. The trim removed 5 bases at V and 4 bases at J, leaving 12 bases unmatched. The CDR3, as DNA: TGCGCCAGCAGCTCCCGCCAGGGGGACAGGAGCTATGGCTACACCTTC. Translating it yields CASSSRQGDRSYGYTF.

With regard to this clone: This specimen includes other DNA sequences encoding the same CDR3. The rearrangement uses TRBV19 and TRBJ2-6; D is uncertain. V gave up 3 bases and J gave up 0 bases, with 6 bases separating them. CDR3 length equals 15 residues. In germline, CDR1 is LNHDA, CDR2 SQIVND (reference sequence). The CDR3 DNA sequence: TGTGCCAGTAGTATTGGCGGCTCTGGGGCCAACGTCCTGACTTTC. Encoded protein: CASSIGGSGANVLTF.

The V gene is TRBV30, the J gene TRBJ1-1; TRBD1 is a possible D gene (5 bases). There are 14 residues in the CDR3. Between the trimmed V and J ends, which lost 1 base and 4 bases, there was a span of 13 bases. CDR1 and CDR2 (germline): GTSNPN, SVGIG (reference sequence). CDR3 bases: TGTGCCTGGAGTGGCTACAGGAAACCCACTGAAGCTTTCTTT. Amino acid sequence: CAWSGYRKPTEAFF.

This sequence joins TRBV7-2 and TRBJ1-1, with 8 positions matching TRBD1. The ends lost 4 bases at V and 4 bases at J; junction bases unmatched: 8. The CDR3 loop spans 15 amino acids. In germline, CDR1 is SGHTA, CDR2 FQGNSA. This CDR3 is CASSYSGGGVTEAFF. DNA for the CDR3: TGTGCCAGCAGCTATTCAGGGGGCGGCGTCACTGAAGCTTTCTTT.

This chain uses TRBV4-2 with TRBJ1-1, with D hard to call. CDR3 length equals 13 residues. From germline, CDR1 is LGHNA and CDR2 YNFKEQ. Trimming removed 1 base at V and 13 bases at J, with 16 bases between. The CDR3 is CASSQVGPEEGFF. CDR3 DNA: TGTGCCAGCAGCCAAGTAGGGCCAGAGGAGGGTTTCTTT.

The rearrangement uses TRBV5-1 and TRBJ2-7; the match to TRBD1 covers 7 bases. Germline V lookup: CDR1 SGHRS, CDR2 YFSETQ. J was trimmed by 5 bases and V by 3 bases; bases with no gene match: 5. This CDR3 is built from 13 residues. In DNA form, the CDR3 reads TGCGCCAGCAGCTCGGGACAGACCAACGAGCAGTACTTC. Encoded protein: CASSSGQTNEQYF.

This chain connects TRBV13 to TRBJ1-2, with 9 bases that match TRBD1. Germline-derived CDR1 and CDR2 are PRHDT and FYEKMQ (reference sequence). The CDR3 is 15 amino acids. Trimming removed 5 bases from V and 8 bases from J; junction bases left unmatched: 12. CDR3 DNA sequence: TGTGCCAGCAGCATCGGGGACAGGGTTATGGGAGGCTACACCTTC. It encodes CASSIGDRVMGGYTF.

Notes on this clone: In the same sample, other DNA sequences code for this CDR3. The chain joins TRBV9 to TRBJ1-6; D perhaps matches TRBD1 (6 bases). CDR1 SGDLS and CDR2 YYNGEE come from the germline V gene. V was cut by 0 bases and J by 7 bases, with 11 bases left in between. This CDR3 contains 15 residues. The CDR3 here is CASSVEGGLNSPLHF. DNA of the CDR3: TGTGCCAGCAGCGTAGAGGGGGGGCTAAATTCACCCCTCCACTTT.

This clone was counted only a few times. The V gene is TRBV9, the J gene TRBJ1-3; D remains ambiguous. Trimming pared 4 bases from V and 4 bases from J, leaving 9 bases between. This CDR3 is 13 amino acids long. Germline CDR1 reads SGDLS; CDR2 reads YYNGEE. The CDR3 coding sequence is TGTGCCAGCAGCAACTTACAGGGAAACACCATATATTTT. Protein product: CASSNLQGNTIYF.

The CDR3 loop is CASSFRVPGELFF. The DNA for the CDR3 is TGTGCCAGCAGCTTCCGGGTCCCCGGGGAGCTGTTTTTT. This chain links TRBV11-2 with TRBJ2-2; D ambiguous. Germline loops: CDR1 SGHAT, CDR2 FQNNGV. This CDR3 has 13 residues. Trimming left V 3 bases short and J 6 bases short, with 8 bases between.

The J gene is TRBJ1-6, the V gene TRBV6-6, with TRBD1 matching over 8 bases. The CDR3 is made up of 15 amino acids. V lost 0 bases, J lost 7 bases, and 2 bases stayed unmatched. Per germline, CDR1 MNHNY and CDR2 SVGAGI (reference sequence). CDR3 nucleotide sequence: TGTGCCAGCAGTTACTCGACAGGGGTCAATTCACCCCTCCACTTT. It yields the protein CASSYSTGVNSPLHF.

The DNA of the CDR3 is TGTGCCAGCAGCCCACAGGCCGGGGGGGCCCGCAATGAGCAGTTCTTC. Amino acids: CASSPQAGGARNEQFF. J is TRBJ2-1 and V is TRBV7-6; 8 positions match TRBD2. Germline V gives CDR1 SGHVS, CDR2 FNYEAQ. The junction had 12 bases not matched to a gene; V was cut back by 5 bases and J by 6 bases. CDR3 length: 16 residues.

This chain joins TRBV11-2 and TRBJ1-6; D is perhaps TRBD1 (6 bases). This CDR3 comprises 14 residues. The germline V gene has CDR1 SGHAT and CDR2 FQNNGV. Trimming left V 5 bases short and J 5 bases short, with 10 bases between. The CDR3 sequence: CASSKQGNNSPLHF. The CDR3 DNA follows: TGTGCCAGCAGCAAACAGGGTAATAATTCACCCCTCCACTTT.

This chain uses TRBV18 with TRBJ1-2; TRBD1 might be the D (5 bases). Germline values: CDR1 KGHSH, CDR2 LQKENI. This CDR3 has 15 residues. Trimming pared 1 base from V and 8 bases from J, leaving 17 bases between. The DNA of the CDR3 is TGTGCCAGCTCACCACTCCAGCAGGGTTCTCACGGCTACACCTTC. It codes for CASSPLQQGSHGYTF.

The chain is built from TRBV5-6 and TRBJ2-6; 8 nucleotides match TRBD1. This CDR3 has 17 residues. The germline CDR1 and CDR2 sequences are SGHDT and YYEEEE. J was trimmed by 2 bases and V by 1 base; bases with no gene match: 5. The chain's CDR3 is CASSLWTGLAGANVLTF. Here the CDR3 DNA reads TGTGCCAGCAGCTTGTGGACAGGGTTAGCTGGGGCCAACGTCCTGACTTTC.

The chain couples TRBV5-1 to TRBJ2-7; D not resolved. CDR1 and CDR2 from the germline V gene are SGHRS and YFSETQ. The ends were cut back, 4 bases at V and 7 bases at J, with 18 bases in the middle. The CDR3 has 14 residues. The CDR3 DNA sequence: TGCGCCAGCAGCCCAATGAGTATGCTGAGAGAGCAGTACTTC. Encoded protein: CASSPMSMLREQYF.

This rearrangement joins TRBV9 to TRBJ2-5; 8 bases match TRBD2. The CDR3 is 14 residues long. Per germline, CDR1 SGDLS and CDR2 YYNGEE. V lost 4 bases and J lost 0; bases outside the gene matches: 2. CDR3 residues: CASSPGGYQETQYF. Here the CDR3 DNA reads TGTGCCAGCAGCCCGGGGGGGTACCAAGAGACCCAGTACTTC.

The chain combines TRBV6-5 with TRBJ1-2; TRBD1 matches at 7 bases. The CDR3 runs 14 residues. V lost 2 bases to trimming and J lost 5 bases; unmatched junction nucleotides: 5. The germline V gene encodes CDR1 MNHEY and CDR2 SVGAGI. The CDR3 sequence is CASSYRGLGYGYTF. CDR3 DNA sequence: TGTGCCAGCAGTTACAGGGGGCTGGGTTATGGCTACACCTTC.

This clone was observed a few times. The chain uses TRBV5-4 and TRBJ1-1; no firm D call. Germline CDR1 SGHNT, CDR2 YYREEE (reference sequence). V dropped 0 bases and J dropped 5 bases, with 8 bases sitting between them. The CDR3 totals 13 residues. This CDR3 reads CASSLGGRTEAFF. Here the CDR3 DNA reads TGTGCCAGCAGCTTGGGTGGGAGGACTGAAGCTTTCTTT.

The rearrangement joins TRBV6-1 to TRBJ2-4; D ambiguous. CDR1 is MNHNS, CDR2 SASEGT, per germline. The CDR3 consists of 14 residues. V dropped 8 bases and J dropped 0 bases, with 11 bases sitting between them. CDR3 in amino acids: CASGLTVAKNIQYF. Here the CDR3 DNA reads TGTGCCAGCGGTCTAACGGTAGCCAAAAACATTCAGTACTTC.

The chain links TRBV27 to TRBJ1-2, with D possibly matching TRBD1 (5 bases). Per the germline V gene, CDR1 is MNHEY and CDR2 is SMNVEV (reference sequence). The CDR3 has 13 residues. The V end was cut by 6 bases, the J end by 4 bases, with 12 bases between. The CDR3 DNA reads as TGTGCCAGCAGGGAAGGGGTGAGCTATGGCTACACCTTC. Residues: CASREGVSYGYTF.

V gene TRBV7-8 combines with J gene TRBJ2-1, with a weak D call TRBD2 (7 bases). V dropped 0 bases and J dropped 6 bases, with 18 bases sitting between them. The CDR3 is made up of 17 amino acids. Germline lookup yields CDR1 SGHVS and CDR2 FQNEAQ. The chain's CDR3 is CASSLAGGGGSPNEQFF. The DNA of the CDR3 is TGTGCCAGCAGCTTAGCAGGAGGCGGGGGCAGTCCCAATGAGCAGTTCTTC.

The rearrangement links TRBV29-1 to TRBJ2-1; D possibly corresponds to TRBD2 (6 bases). The ends were cut back, 4 bases at V and 0 bases at J, with 13 bases in the middle. From germline, CDR1 is SQVTM and CDR2 ANQGSEA. This CDR3 is built from 15 residues. Here the CDR3 DNA reads TGCAGCGTTGTGTATCGGGGGAGCTCCTACAATGAGCAGTTCTTC. Translated: CSVVYRGSSYNEQFF.